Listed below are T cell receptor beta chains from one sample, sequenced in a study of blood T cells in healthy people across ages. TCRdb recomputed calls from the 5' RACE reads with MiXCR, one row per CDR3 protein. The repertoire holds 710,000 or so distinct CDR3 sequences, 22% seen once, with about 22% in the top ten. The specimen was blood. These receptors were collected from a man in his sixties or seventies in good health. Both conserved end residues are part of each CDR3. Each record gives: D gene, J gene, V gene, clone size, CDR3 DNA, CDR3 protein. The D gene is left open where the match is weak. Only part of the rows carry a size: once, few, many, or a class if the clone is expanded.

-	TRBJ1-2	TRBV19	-	TGTGCCAGTAGTATAAGTCCGTCCACCTATGGCTACACCTTC	CASSISPSTYGYTF
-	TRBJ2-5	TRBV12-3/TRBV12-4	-	TGTGCCAGCAGTAACTCGGGACTCCTGCCCCCAGAGACCCAGTACTTC	CASSNSGLLPPETQYF
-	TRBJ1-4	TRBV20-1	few	TGCAGTGCTAGAGATTTCCAGGGGGAAAAACTGTTTTTT	CSARDFQGEKLFF
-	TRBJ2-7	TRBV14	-	TGTGCCAGCAGCCAAGAGAGGGGAAGAAAGCAGTACTTC	CASSQERGRKQYF
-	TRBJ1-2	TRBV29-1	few	TGCAGCTTCTACCGACAGGAGTACTATGGCTACACCTTC	CSFYRQEYYGYTF
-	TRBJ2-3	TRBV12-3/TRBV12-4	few	TGTGCCAGCAATCAACAGGGCCGTCTTTCTACGCAGTATTTT	CASNQQGRLSTQYF
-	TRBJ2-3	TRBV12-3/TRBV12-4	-	TGTGCCAGCATTAACCGGGGTAGCACAGATACGCAGTATTTT	CASINRGSTDTQYF
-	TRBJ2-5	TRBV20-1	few	TGCAGTGCTCACTATAGCGGACTCAAAGAGACCCAGTACTTC	CSAHYSGLKETQYF
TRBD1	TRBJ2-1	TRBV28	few	TGTGCCAGCAGTTGGGGACAGGGGGGCAACTACAATGAGCAGTTCTTC	CASSWGQGGNYNEQFF
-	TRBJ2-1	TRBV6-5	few	TGTGCCAGCACCCGACTAGTGGATAGCTCCTACAATGAGCAGTTCTTC	CASTRLVDSSYNEQFF
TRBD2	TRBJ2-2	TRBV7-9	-	TGTGCCAGCAGCTTACTGGCGGGAGGCCCCGGGGAGCTGTTTTTT	CASSLLAGGPGELFF
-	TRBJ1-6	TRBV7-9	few	TGTGCCAGCAGCTTAACCCGAGACAATTCACCCCTCCACTTT	CASSLTRDNSPLHF
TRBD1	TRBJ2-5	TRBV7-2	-	TGTGCCAGCAGCTTAGGATACAGGGGGCCACAAGAGACCCAGTACTTC	CASSLGYRGPQETQYF
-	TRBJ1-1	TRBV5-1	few	TGCGCCAGCAGCTTGGACAGGACCCCCTGGGATAGTGAAGCTTTCTTT	CASSLDRTPWDSEAFF
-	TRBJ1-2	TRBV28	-	TGTGCCAGCAGTTTATGGGCAGGTCTAAACTATGGCTACACCTTC	CASSLWAGLNYGYTF
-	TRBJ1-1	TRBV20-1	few	TGCAGTGCTAGAGTCCCGGGGGGTAGGGCAGGGACTGAAGCTTTCTTT	CSARVPGGRAGTEAFF
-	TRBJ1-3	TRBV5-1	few	TGCGCCAGCAGCTTCGGGACCTCTGGAAACACCATATATTTT	CASSFGTSGNTIYF
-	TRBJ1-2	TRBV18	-	TGTGCCAGCTCACCGGTGGGCAGGAACTATGGCTACACCTTC	CASSPVGRNYGYTF
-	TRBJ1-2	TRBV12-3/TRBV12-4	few	TGTGCCAGCAGTTTAGCAGGGGCAGGGCTCCTTTATGGCTACACCTTC	CASSLAGAGLLYGYTF
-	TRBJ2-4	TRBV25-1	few	TGTGCCAGCAGTGAACAGATTCCCCCAAACATTCAGTACTTC	CASSEQIPPNIQYF
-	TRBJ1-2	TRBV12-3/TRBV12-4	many	TGTGCCAGCAGTTCCGGGACCTACTATGGCTACACCTTC	CASSSGTYYGYTF
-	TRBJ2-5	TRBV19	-	TGTGCCAGTAGTAGAGCCAGGGTAACCGAGAGAACCCAGTACTTC	CASSRARVTERTQYF
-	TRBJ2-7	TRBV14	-	TGTGCCAGCAGCCAGCCGGGACTCGAACGGTTCTTC	CASSQPGLERFF
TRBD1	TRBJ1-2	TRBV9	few	TGTGCCAGCAGCTCGCGACAGGGGGCTTGGAGGGGCTACACCTTC	CASSSRQGAWRGYTF
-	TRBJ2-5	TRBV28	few	TGTGCCAGCAGTTTTGCCGGAGAGACCCAGTACTTC	CASSFAGETQYF
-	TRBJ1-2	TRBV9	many	TGTGCCAGTCAGCGGGCGGATGGCTACACCTTC	CASQRADGYTF
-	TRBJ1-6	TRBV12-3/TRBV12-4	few	TGTGCCAGCAGTTTGGGTTCTGGGTATTCACCCCTCCACTTT	CASSLGSGYSPLHF
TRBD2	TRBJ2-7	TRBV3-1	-	TGTGCCAGCAGCCAGAAGCGGGGCGCCTACGAGCAGTACTTC	CASSQKRGAYEQYF
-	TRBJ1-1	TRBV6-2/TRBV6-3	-	TGTGCCAGCACCTTCAGCCAGAACACTGAAGCTTTCTTT	CASTFSQNTEAFF
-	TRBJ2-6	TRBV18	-	TGTGCCAGCTCACCTCAGCCCTCTGGGGCCAACGCCCTGACTTTC	CASSPQPSGANALTF
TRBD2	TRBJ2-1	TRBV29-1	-	TGCAGCACCGGACTAGGTTACAATGAGCAGTTCTTC	CSTGLGYNEQFF
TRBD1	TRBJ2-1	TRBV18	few	TGTGCCAGCTCAAGCCGGGACAGGTTATACAATGAGCAGTTCTTC	CASSSRDRLYNEQFF
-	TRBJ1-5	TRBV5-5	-	TGTGCCAGCAACTTGGGGGACGGTACCCAGCCCCAGCATTTT	CASNLGDGTQPQHF
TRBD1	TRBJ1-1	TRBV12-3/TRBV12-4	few	TGTGCCAGCAGCCCAGGACAGGGGTATGAAGCTTTCTTT	CASSPGQGYEAFF
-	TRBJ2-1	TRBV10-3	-	TGTGCCATCATGGGTAGCGGAGACCCCTCCTACAATGAGCAGTTCTTC	CAIMGSGDPSYNEQFF
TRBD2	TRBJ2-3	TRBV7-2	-	TGTGCCAGCAGCTTAGGGTATAGCGGGACTAGCACAGATACGCAGTATTTT	CASSLGYSGTSTDTQYF
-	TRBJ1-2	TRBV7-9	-	TGTGCCAGCAGCGCTGGGACAACTAACTATGGCTACACCTTC	CASSAGTTNYGYTF
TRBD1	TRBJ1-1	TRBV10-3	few	TGTGCCATCAATATTGGACAGGGGAACACTGAAGCTTTCTTT	CAINIGQGNTEAFF
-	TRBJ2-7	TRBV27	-	TGTGCCAGCAGGTACGGAGGGACGGTAGGCTACGAGCAGTACTTC	CASRYGGTVGYEQYF
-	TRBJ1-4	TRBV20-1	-	TGCAGTGCTAGAGATCTTCGAGCAGCAACTAATGAAAAACTGTTTTTT	CSARDLRAATNEKLFF
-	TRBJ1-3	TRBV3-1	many	TGTGCCAGCAGCCAAGGGGCAGGTACTGGAAACACCATATATTTT	CASSQGAGTGNTIYF
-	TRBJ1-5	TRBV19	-	TGTGCCAGTAGGGACGGACAGATGGAGTTTGAGCCCCAGCATTTT	CASRDGQMEFEPQHF
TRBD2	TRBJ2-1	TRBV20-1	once	TGCAGTGCTAGACCTACTAGCGGGGGGGCGCATGAGCAGTTCTTC	CSARPTSGGAHEQFF
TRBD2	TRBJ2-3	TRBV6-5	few	TGTGCCAGCAGTTACGGGACTAGCGCTGCTACGCAGTATTTT	CASSYGTSAATQYF
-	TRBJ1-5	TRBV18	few	TGTGCCAGCTCACCCGGGGCAGATCAGCCCCAGCATTTT	CASSPGADQPQHF
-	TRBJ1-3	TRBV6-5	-	TGTGCCAGCAGCACCGTTGGGGGAAACACCATATATTTT	CASSTVGGNTIYF